This is a list of T cell receptor beta chains from one sample in a study of T cells in Graves' hyperthyroidism and ophthalmopathy. TCRdb used MiXCR to reprocess the multiplex PCR reads, holding one entry per CDR3 protein. The table lists around 440,000 distinct CDR3 sequences, around 14% of them singletons, with roughly 7.7% in the top ten. Sequencing used blood. The receptors shown here come from a woman aged 18 to 35 with Graves' hyperthyroidism. Each CDR3 is given without its conserved first and last residue.

V gene: TRBV6-5; CDR3 protein: ASSYGTGSGYEAF
V gene: TRBV24-1; CDR3 protein: ATSAGALNEQF
V gene: TRBV12-3/TRBV12-4; CDR3 protein: ASSLRDVLHEQY
V gene: TRBV7-2; CDR3 protein: ASSLPGPSGQY
V gene: TRBV7-9; CDR3 protein: ASSRGVGQPQH
V gene: TRBV11-2; CDR3 protein: ASSSETSGRHNEQF
V gene: TRBV18; CDR3 protein: ASSPSQGVSGNTIY
V gene: TRBV12-3/TRBV12-4; CDR3 protein: ASTPGQPYGKLF
V gene: TRBV5-5; CDR3 protein: ASSWEQVHPDTQY
V gene: TRBV6-1; CDR3 protein: ASSYQEVNTEAF
V gene: TRBV5-1; CDR3 protein: ASSHTSGQPNEKLF
V gene: TRBV5-5; CDR3 protein: ASSLDRVDT
V gene: TRBV6-1; CDR3 protein: ASSIRQGTYEQY
V gene: TRBV19; CDR3 protein: ATGQGTSDTQY
V gene: TRBV5-5; CDR3 protein: ASSVTGVWGAF
V gene: TRBV7-3; CDR3 protein: ASSRQTSGSSGRYQETQY
V gene: TRBV30; CDR3 protein: AWSRSGPGNTIY
V gene: TRBV6-1; CDR3 protein: ASAQRGRGASDTQY
V gene: TRBV7-3; CDR3 protein: ASSSRAGGTNTGELF
V gene: TRBV12-5; CDR3 protein: ASGLSREGPWSQY
V gene: TRBV6-1; CDR3 protein: ASRKGSYEELF
V gene: TRBV11-2; CDR3 protein: ASRLWVKETQY
V gene: TRBV6-1; CDR3 protein: ASSGHGYGNQPQH
V gene: TRBV2; CDR3 protein: ASSEATGGAKNIQY
V gene: TRBV18; CDR3 protein: ASSRGDYGYT
V gene: TRBV4-1; CDR3 protein: ASSQESKGHYGYT
V gene: TRBV12-3/TRBV12-4; CDR3 protein: ASSLLGGLAGGEQY
V gene: TRBV9; CDR3 protein: ASSVGAANNEQF
V gene: TRBV2; CDR3 protein: ASGTEITGELF
V gene: TRBV30; CDR3 protein: AWSPSPDRGRLEQY
V gene: TRBV15; CDR3 protein: ATSPTGGWATDTQY
V gene: TRBV30; CDR3 protein: AQNRGPGYT
V gene: TRBV13; CDR3 protein: ASQPSGGSNTGELF
V gene: TRBV10-2; CDR3 protein: ASGHRSGELF
V gene: TRBV24-1; CDR3 protein: ATSAPQTDLYEQY
V gene: TRBV30; CDR3 protein: AWTGQGARNTIY
V gene: TRBV5-6; CDR3 protein: ASSSWTGLGGYT
V gene: TRBV7-9; CDR3 protein: ASSLSSSFLDEQF
V gene: TRBV12-3/TRBV12-4; CDR3 protein: ASRGTSTDTQY
V gene: TRBV6-6; CDR3 protein: ASSYSQGSPYEQY
V gene: TRBV5-1; CDR3 protein: ASSSGPLGEWSDTQY
V gene: TRBV24-1; CDR3 protein: ATSDHRSDEQF
V gene: TRBV5-6; CDR3 protein: ASSSAGTSGTDTQY
V gene: TRBV28; CDR3 protein: ASSLYRGGGDTQY
V gene: TRBV7-9; CDR3 protein: ASSVDRGHGDTQY
V gene: TRBV7-9; CDR3 protein: ASSILANEQF
V gene: TRBV12-3/TRBV12-4; CDR3 protein: ASQLAGDTQY
V gene: TRBV5-1; CDR3 protein: ASSLGDRAYGYT
V gene: TRBV5-1; CDR3 protein: VSSFPRDRAYNEQF
V gene: TRBV20-1; CDR3 protein: SARAGTGIISGNTIY